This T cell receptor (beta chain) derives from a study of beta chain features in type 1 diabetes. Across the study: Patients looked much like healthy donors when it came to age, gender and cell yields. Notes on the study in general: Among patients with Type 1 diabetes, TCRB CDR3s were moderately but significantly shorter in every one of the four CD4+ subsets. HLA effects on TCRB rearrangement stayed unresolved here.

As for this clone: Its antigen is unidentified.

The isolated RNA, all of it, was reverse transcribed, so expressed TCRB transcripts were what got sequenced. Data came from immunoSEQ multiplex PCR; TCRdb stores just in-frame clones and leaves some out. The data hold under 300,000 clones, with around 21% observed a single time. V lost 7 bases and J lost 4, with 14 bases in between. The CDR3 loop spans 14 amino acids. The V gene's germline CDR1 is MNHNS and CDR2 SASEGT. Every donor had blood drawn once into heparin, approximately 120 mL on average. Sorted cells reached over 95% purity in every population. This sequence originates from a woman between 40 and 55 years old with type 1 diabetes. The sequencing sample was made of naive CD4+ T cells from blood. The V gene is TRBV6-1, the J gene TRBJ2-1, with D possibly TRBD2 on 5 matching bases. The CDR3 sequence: CASTLPTSYNEQFF. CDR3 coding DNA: TGTGCCAGCACCCTCCCTACTAGTTACAATGAGCAGTTCTTC.